One sample yielded the 24 T cell receptor beta chains listed below, sequenced in a study of molecular identifiers for immune sequencing clone quantification. TCRdb redid the calling of the PCR reads with MiXCR, one entry per CDR3 protein. The data hold some 580,000 distinct CDR3 sequences, with 25% observed a single time. The specimen sequenced was naive CD8+ T cells from blood, with Jurkat cell RNA spiked in. Subset in this sample: FACS-sorted CD8+CD4-CCR7+CD45RA+ naive T cells. The receptor source for this set is a human donor in good health. Some libraries in this study had Jurkat cell RNA spiked in.

The J gene is TRBJ1-2, the V gene TRBV19; 7 bases map to TRBD1. In germline, CDR1 is LNHDA, CDR2 SQIVND (reference sequence). The CDR3 is made up of 15 amino acids. With 2 bases clipped from V and 6 bases from J, the junction kept 9 bases outside the gene matches. In nucleotides, the CDR3 is TGTGCCAGTAGTATACTAGGACAGGCCAATGATGGCTACACCTTC. Protein: CASSILGQANDGYTF.

V usage is TRBV19 and J usage is TRBJ1-5; 9 positions agree with TRBD1. The CDR3 loop spans 18 amino acids. J gave up 5 bases and V 1 base, and 12 bases lay outside the gene matches. Germline CDR1 LNHDA, CDR2 SQIVND (reference sequence). The CDR3 coding sequence is TGTGCCAGTAGTATAGGGACAGGGGAGACTTTGGGCGATCAGCCCCAGCATTTT. Residues: CASSIGTGETLGDQPQHF.

This clonotype was picked up a small number of times. CDR3 sequence: CASSQNRGSPLHF. For the CDR3, the DNA is TGTGCCAGCAGTCAAAACAGGGGTTCACCCCTCCACTTT. The V and J genes are TRBV12-3 or TRBV12-4 and TRBJ1-6; 7 nucleotides match TRBD1. V was clipped by 5 bases and J by 9 bases; unmatched bases: 4. The CDR3 has 13 amino acids.

V usage is TRBV19 and J usage is TRBJ2-3; D perhaps matches TRBD1 (5 bases). Looked up from germline, CDR1 is LNHDA and CDR2 is SQIVND (reference sequence). The CDR3 contains 15 residues. The V and J ends lost 5 bases and 0 bases respectively, with 12 bases between them. CDR3 protein: CASSQGARSTDTQYF. CDR3 DNA sequence: TGTGCCAGTAGTCAAGGGGCCAGGAGCACAGATACGCAGTATTTT.

This clonotype was recorded at least ten times. The chain combines TRBV2 with TRBJ2-7; no firm D call. The germline V and J ends were trimmed by 3 bases and 0 bases, with 9 bases remaining between them. The CDR3 has 14 amino acids. Germline loops: CDR1 SNHLY, CDR2 FYNNEI. The CDR3 sequence is CASSDISYSYEQYF. The CDR3, as DNA: TGTGCCAGCAGTGACATTAGTTACTCCTACGAGCAGTACTTC.

Comment on this clonotype: This may be a read error, as it is one base from a much larger clone. CDR3 DNA sequence: TGCAGCGTTGAAGTGCAGGGGGCCTATGGCTACACCTTC. As protein: CSVEVQGAYGYTF. The V gene is TRBV29-1, the J gene TRBJ1-2; TRBD1 matches at 8 bases. Germline trimming cut 1 base from V and 4 bases from J; bases unmatched to any gene: 2. The CDR3 spans 13 residues. The germline CDR1 and CDR2 sequences are SQVTM and ANQGSEA.

This clonotype was counted ten times or more. This rearrangement joins TRBV7-6 to TRBJ2-2; TRBD1 matches at 7 bases. The CDR3 runs to 14 residues. Looked up from germline, CDR1 is SGHVS and CDR2 is FNYEAQ. After removal of 5 bases from V and 5 bases from J, the junction contained 5 bases not matched to a gene. As DNA, the CDR3 is TGTGCCAGCAGCGTAGGGGGCCCTACCGGGGAGCTGTTTTTT. This translates into CASSVGGPTGELFF.

This clonotype showed up many times. This chain connects TRBV20-1 to TRBJ2-3; 9 bases fit TRBD1. This CDR3 is 14 amino acids long. V shed 4 bases and J 4 bases; nucleotides not matched to a gene: 6. CDR1 DFQATT and CDR2 SNEGSKA come from the germline V gene (reference sequence). CDR3 bases: TGCAGTGCTACATGGACAGGGGATCCAGATACGCAGTATTTT. This encodes CSATWTGDPDTQYF.

This clonotype was seen only once. The germline gene is not matched at one end of the junction; a read error may be the cause. This chain links TRBV5-1 with TRBJ1-3, with a weak D call TRBD1 (6 bases). Germline CDR1 is SGHRS and CDR2 is YFSETQ. This CDR3 has 16 amino acids. The CDR3 sequence: CASSSLTGSSGNIIYF. DNA of the CDR3: TGCGCCAGCAGCTCTTTGACAGGTAGCTCTGGAAACATCATATATTTT.

This clonotype was seen at least ten times. The chain combines TRBV27 with TRBJ1-1; D is uncertain. Germline V CDR1 and CDR2: MNHEY, SMNVEV (reference sequence). The V gene lost 7 bases and the J gene lost 3 bases, with 12 bases spanning the gap. The CDR3 totals 13 residues. CDR3 sequence reads: CASKEGVHTEAFF. Here the CDR3 DNA reads TGTGCCAGCAAGGAGGGTGTTCACACTGAAGCTTTCTTT.

About this clonotype itself: This may come from a read error, since a much larger clone is one base off. V and J are TRBV5-1 and TRBJ2-3, with 16 bases fitting TRBD2. The CDR3 extends over 15 amino acids. The trim removed 6 bases at V and 10 bases at J, leaving 8 bases unmatched. Germline V CDR1 and CDR2: SGHRS, YFSETQ. CDR3 in DNA: TGCGCCAGCACCCTGGGACTAGCGGGAGGGAGTGCGCAGTATTTT. The encoded protein is CASTLGLAGGSAQYF.

V is TRBV7-9 and J is TRBJ2-7; weak D call: TRBD2 (5 bases). Per the germline V gene, CDR1 is SEHNR and CDR2 is FQNEAQ (reference sequence). The CDR3 contains 16 residues. The ends were cut back, 1 base at V and 0 bases at J, with 13 bases in the middle. CDR3 sequence reads: CASSLGSSSSSYEQYF. CDR3 DNA: TGTGCCAGCAGCTTAGGGTCTAGCTCCAGCTCCTACGAGCAGTACTTC.

The genes are TRBV19 and TRBJ2-1; D is ambiguous. Germline V gene lookup returns CDR1 LNHDA and CDR2 SQIVND (reference sequence). Trimming removed 4 bases at V and 2 bases at J, with 6 bases between. The CDR3 is made up of 13 amino acids. CDR3 nucleotide sequence: TGTGCCAGTAGTACATATACCTACAATGAGCAGTTCTTC. This sequence encodes CASSTYTYNEQFF. Based on the CDR3 plus reference TRBV19 and TRBJ2-1, the full variable domain is DGGITQSPKYLFRKEGQNVTLSCEQNLNHDAMYWYRQDPGQGLRLIYYSQIVNDFQKGDIAEGYSVSREKKESFPLTVTSAQKNPTAFYLCASSTYTYNEQFFGPGTRLTVL.

This clonotype was seen a few times. V gene TRBV10-3 combines with J gene TRBJ2-3; D is undetermined. The V gene lost 0 bases and the J gene lost 0 bases, with 13 bases spanning the gap. Per germline, CDR1 ENHRY and CDR2 SYGVKD. This CDR3 region has 17 residues. CDR3 in amino acids: CAISESAAAASTDTQYF. CDR3 DNA sequence: TGTGCCATCAGTGAGTCGGCCGCCGCGGCGAGCACAGATACGCAGTATTTT.

V is TRBV5-1 and J is TRBJ2-7; D unresolved. The length of the CDR3 is 15 residues. V lost 0 bases to trimming and J lost 0 bases, with 10 bases between them. Germline CDR1 is SGHRS and CDR2 is YFSETQ. CDR3 region: CASSLVGSLSYEQYF. CDR3 sequence (DNA): TGCGCCAGCAGCTTGGTAGGGTCCCTCTCCTACGAGCAGTACTTC.

This clonotype has a count of ten or more. This chain connects TRBV29-1 to TRBJ2-6; 10 positions agree with TRBD1. Looked up from germline, CDR1 is SQVTM and CDR2 is ANQGSEA. This CDR3 has 16 residues. V lost 5 bases, J lost 1 base, and 5 bases stayed unmatched. CDR3 loop: CSVMGQGLSGANVLTF. CDR3 in DNA: TGCAGCGTTATGGGACAGGGGCTTTCTGGGGCCAACGTCCTGACTTTC.

The chain couples TRBV4-1 to TRBJ2-7; tentative D call: TRBD2 (6 bases). Trimming removed 5 bases from V and 6 bases from J, with 14 bases in between. The germline gives CDR1 MGHRA, CDR2 YSYEKL. The CDR3 length is 13 residues. CDR3 DNA sequence: TGCGCCAGCAGCTTTGGCGGGGAATTCGAGCAGTACTTC. Translated, it gives CASSFGGEFEQYF.

The gene calls are TRBV29-1 and TRBJ2-3, with TRBD2 identical over 7 bases. The germline V gene encodes CDR1 SQVTM and CDR2 ANQGSEA. The V and J ends lost 6 bases and 10 bases, in that order; junction bases with no gene match: 10. The CDR3 length is 12 residues. The CDR3 DNA reads TGCAGCGTGGGGCCGGGCCTAGCGGCGCAGTATTTT. Protein sequence: CSVGPGLAAQYF.

This clonotype was counted between two and nine times. This rearrangement joins TRBV5-6 to TRBJ1-5; TRBD1 matches at 10 bases. Germline V gives CDR1 SGHDT, CDR2 YYEEEE. CDR3 length: 15 residues. V trimming: 3 bases; J trimming: 3 bases; junction bases outside the gene matches: 3. The CDR3 region is CASSYGTGVNQPQHF. CDR3 in DNA: TGTGCCAGCAGCTATGGGACAGGGGTCAATCAGCCCCAGCATTTT.

This clonotype has only a few counts. This sequence joins TRBV4-1 and TRBJ1-5; D not resolved. Germline CDR1 is MGHRA and CDR2 is YSYEKL. CDR3 size: 13 residues. With 0 bases removed from V and 7 bases from J, the gap between germline ends came to 7 bases. This chain's CDR3 is CASSQDTRQPQHF. CDR3 coding DNA: TGCGCCAGCAGCCAAGATACTCGCCAGCCCCAGCATTTT.

Remarks on this clonotype: A read error may be the cause here, since a much bigger clone is one base away. The chain recombines TRBV10-3 with TRBJ1-1; 9 bases are shared with TRBD1. Germline V CDR1 and CDR2: ENHRY, SYGVKD. The CDR3 has 15 residues. In nucleotides, the CDR3 is TGTGCCGTCAGTGGGTCGGGACAGGGCAACACTGAAGCTTTCTTT. Its translation is CAVSGSGQGNTEAFF.

For this clonotype: A read error may be the cause here, since a much bigger clone is one base away. The J gene is TRBJ2-7, the V gene TRBV25-1, with unresolved D. V was shortened by 5 bases and J by 5 bases, with 10 bases between the two germline ends. From germline, CDR1 is MGHDK and CDR2 SYGVNS. The CDR3 has 12 amino acids. DNA for the CDR3: TGTGCCAGCAGTTATTGTACCCACGAGCAGTACTTC. It yields the protein CASSYCTHEQYF.

The table lists this clonotype with many counts. This chain uses TRBV29-1 with TRBJ1-1, with 9 bases matching TRBD1. The V and J ends lost 1 base and 0 bases, in that order; junction bases with no gene match: 6. The CDR3 is 16 residues long. Germline loops: CDR1 SQVTM, CDR2 ANQGSEA. The CDR3, as DNA: TGCAGCGTTGAAGGCTGGGGACAGGGAATGAACACTGAAGCTTTCTTT. Translated, it gives CSVEGWGQGMNTEAFF.

The gene calls are TRBV4-1 and TRBJ2-2, with 7 nucleotides matching TRBD2. Germline lookup yields CDR1 MGHRA and CDR2 YSYEKL. This CDR3 is 17 amino acids long. J was trimmed by 5 bases and V by 0 bases; bases with no gene match: 9. The CDR3 loop is CASSQDLGGRLTGELFF. CDR3 bases: TGCGCCAGCAGCCAAGATCTTGGCGGGAGATTAACCGGGGAGCTGTTTTTT.